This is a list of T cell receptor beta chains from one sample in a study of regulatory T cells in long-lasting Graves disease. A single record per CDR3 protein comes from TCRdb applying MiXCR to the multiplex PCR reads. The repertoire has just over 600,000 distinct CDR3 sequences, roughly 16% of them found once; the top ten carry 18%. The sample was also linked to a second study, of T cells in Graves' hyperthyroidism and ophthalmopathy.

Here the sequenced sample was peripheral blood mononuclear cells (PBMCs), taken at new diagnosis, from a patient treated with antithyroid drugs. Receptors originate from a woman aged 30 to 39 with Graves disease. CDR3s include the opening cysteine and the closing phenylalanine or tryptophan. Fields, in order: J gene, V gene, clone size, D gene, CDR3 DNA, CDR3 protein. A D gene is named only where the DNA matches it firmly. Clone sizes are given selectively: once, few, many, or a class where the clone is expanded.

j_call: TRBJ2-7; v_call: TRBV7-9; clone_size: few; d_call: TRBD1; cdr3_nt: TGTGCCAGCAGCGTAGGGGGCGCTCAGGTTCGCGAGCAGTACTTC; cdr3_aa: CASSVGGAQVREQYF
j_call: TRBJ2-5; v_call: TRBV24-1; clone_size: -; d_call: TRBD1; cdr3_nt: TGTGCCACCAGTGACCCCGGGACAGCCCAAGAGACCCAGTACTTC; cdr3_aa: CATSDPGTAQETQYF
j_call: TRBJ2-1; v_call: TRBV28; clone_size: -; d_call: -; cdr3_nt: TGTGCCAGCAGTTCCGCTCGGTCCCGATCTTACAATGAGCAGTTCTTC; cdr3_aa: CASSSARSRSYNEQFF
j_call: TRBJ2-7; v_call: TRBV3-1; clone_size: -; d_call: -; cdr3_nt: TGTGCCAGCAGCCAAGAAGGGGCTCTCACCGAGCAGTACTTC; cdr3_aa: CASSQEGALTEQYF
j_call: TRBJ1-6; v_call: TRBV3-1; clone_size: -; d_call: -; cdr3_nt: TGTGCCAGCAGCCACGGGAGTCCCTATAATTCACCCCTCCACTTT; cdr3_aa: CASSHGSPYNSPLHF
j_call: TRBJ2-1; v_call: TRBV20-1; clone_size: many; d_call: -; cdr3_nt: TGCAGTGCTAGCGAGCTCAATGAGCAGTTCTTC; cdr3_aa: CSASELNEQFF
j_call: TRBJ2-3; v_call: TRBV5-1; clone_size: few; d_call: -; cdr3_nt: TGCGCCAGCAGCTTGTCCGATGTCGGAAGAAGCACAGATACGCAGTATTTT; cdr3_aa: CASSLSDVGRSTDTQYF
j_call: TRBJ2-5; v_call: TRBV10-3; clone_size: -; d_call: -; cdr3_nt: TGTGCCATCAGACAGGGACTCCAAGAGACCCAGTACTTC; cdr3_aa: CAIRQGLQETQYF
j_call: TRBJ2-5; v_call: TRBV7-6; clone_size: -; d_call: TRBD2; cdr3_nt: TGTGCCAGCAGCTATATTAGGACTAGCGGACTTGGGACCCAGTACTTC; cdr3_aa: CASSYIRTSGLGTQYF
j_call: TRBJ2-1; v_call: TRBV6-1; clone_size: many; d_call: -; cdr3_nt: TGTGCCAGCCGGACCGCGAATGAGCAGTTCTTC; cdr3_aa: CASRTANEQFF
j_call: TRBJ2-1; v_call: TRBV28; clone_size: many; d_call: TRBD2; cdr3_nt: TGTGCCAGCAGAATAGCGGGAGGGCCGGAATACAATGAGCAGTTCTTC; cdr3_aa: CASRIAGGPEYNEQFF
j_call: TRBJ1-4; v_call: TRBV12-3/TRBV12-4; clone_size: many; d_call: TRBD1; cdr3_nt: TGTGCCAGCAGTTCGGACAGGGAATCTGAGAAACTGTTTTTT; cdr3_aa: CASSSDRESEKLFF
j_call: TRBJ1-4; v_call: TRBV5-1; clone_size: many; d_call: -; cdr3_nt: TGCGCCAGCAGCGCGGACAGCCCAAATGAAAAACTGTTTTTT; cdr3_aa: CASSADSPNEKLFF
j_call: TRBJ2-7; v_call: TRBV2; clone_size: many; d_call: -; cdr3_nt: TGTGCCAGCAGTGTCGAACGGGACGGGGGCTACGAGCAGTACTTC; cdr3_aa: CASSVERDGGYEQYF
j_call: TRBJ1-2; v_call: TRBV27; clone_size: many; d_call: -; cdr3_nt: TGTGCCAGCAGACCCGGGGGGGGCTATGGCTACACCTTC; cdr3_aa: CASRPGGGYGYTF
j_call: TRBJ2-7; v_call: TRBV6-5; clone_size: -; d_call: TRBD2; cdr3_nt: TGTGCCAGCAGTTATAAGTCCGGGACTAGCGGGACCTACGAGCAGTACTTC; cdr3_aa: CASSYKSGTSGTYEQYF
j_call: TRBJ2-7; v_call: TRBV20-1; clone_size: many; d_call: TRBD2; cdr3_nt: TGCAGTGCTGAGCGACTAGCGGGATCGGACGAGCAGTACTTC; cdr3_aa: CSAERLAGSDEQYF
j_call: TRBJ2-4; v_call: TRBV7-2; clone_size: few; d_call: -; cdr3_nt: TGTGCCAGCAGGCTAAAAAACATTCAGTACTTC; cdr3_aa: CASRLKNIQYF
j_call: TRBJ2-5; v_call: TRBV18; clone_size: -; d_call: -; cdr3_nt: TGTGCCAGCTCACCACTCGGGGGCCGAGAGACCCAGTACTTC; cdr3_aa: CASSPLGGRETQYF
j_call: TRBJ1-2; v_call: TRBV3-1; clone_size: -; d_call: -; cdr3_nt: TGTGCCAGCAGCAACCCTCGGGGGCTTGGTGGCTACACCTTC; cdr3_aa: CASSNPRGLGGYTF
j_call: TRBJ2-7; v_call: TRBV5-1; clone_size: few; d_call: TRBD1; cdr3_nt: TGCGCCAGCAGCCCTGGGCTACAGGGGCTTCGGTACGAGCAGTACTTC; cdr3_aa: CASSPGLQGLRYEQYF
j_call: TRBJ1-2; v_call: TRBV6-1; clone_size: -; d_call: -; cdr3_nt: TGTGCCGGCCGGGTCCCCACGAACCTGAACTATGGCTACACCTTC; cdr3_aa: CAGRVPTNLNYGYTF
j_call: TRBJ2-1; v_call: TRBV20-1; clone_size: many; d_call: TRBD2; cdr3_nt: TGCAGTGCGCTAAGCCCAGCGGGGTTTGGGAATGAGCAGTTCTTC; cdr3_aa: CSALSPAGFGNEQFF
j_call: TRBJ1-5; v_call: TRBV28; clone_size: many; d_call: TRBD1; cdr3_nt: TGTGCCAGCAGACCAGACAGGACAGGGTTAAGGCAGCCCCAGCATTTT; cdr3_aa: CASRPDRTGLRQPQHF
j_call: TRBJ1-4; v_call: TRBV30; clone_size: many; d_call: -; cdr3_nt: TGTGCCTGGAGTCGTCGTGAAAAACTGTTTTTT; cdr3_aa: CAWSRREKLFF
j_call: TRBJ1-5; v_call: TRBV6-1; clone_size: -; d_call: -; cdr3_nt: TGTGCCAGCAGTGGGGGAGACACGTCGAGTCAGCCCCAGCATTTT; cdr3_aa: CASSGGDTSSQPQHF
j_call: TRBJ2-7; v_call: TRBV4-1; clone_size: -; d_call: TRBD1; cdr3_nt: TGCGCCAGCAGCCAAGGGGACAGGTCCTACGAGCAGTACTTC; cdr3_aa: CASSQGDRSYEQYF
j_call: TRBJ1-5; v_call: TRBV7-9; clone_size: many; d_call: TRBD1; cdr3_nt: TGTGCCAGCAGCTTAGAAGGCAAATACGGGACAGGTGGGAATCAGCCCCAGCATTTT; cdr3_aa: CASSLEGKYGTGGNQPQHF
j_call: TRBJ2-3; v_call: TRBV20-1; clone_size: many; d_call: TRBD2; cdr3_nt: TGCAGTGCTCCCCTTTTTCGCGGGAGGAAGGCAGATACGCAGTATTTT; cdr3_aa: CSAPLFRGRKADTQYF
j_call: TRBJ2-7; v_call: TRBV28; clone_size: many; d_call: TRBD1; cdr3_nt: TGTGCCAGCAGTTTTGCAGGGACAGGGTTTGACGAGCAGTACTTC; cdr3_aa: CASSFAGTGFDEQYF
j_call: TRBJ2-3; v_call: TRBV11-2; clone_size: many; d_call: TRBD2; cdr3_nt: TGTGCCAGCAGCTTTATACCGGGACTAGCGGAAGCAGATACGCAGTATTTT; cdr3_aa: CASSFIPGLAEADTQYF
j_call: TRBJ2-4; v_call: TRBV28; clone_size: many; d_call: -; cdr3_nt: TGTGCCAGCAGTCCCGACGCGGTAGCCAAAAACATTCAGTACTTC; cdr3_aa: CASSPDAVAKNIQYF
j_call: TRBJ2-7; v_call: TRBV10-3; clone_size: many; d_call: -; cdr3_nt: TGTGCCATCAGTGATCCGGACCGGGGCTCCTACGAGCAGTACTTC; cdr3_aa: CAISDPDRGSYEQYF
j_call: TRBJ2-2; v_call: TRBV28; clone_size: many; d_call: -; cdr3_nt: TGTGCCAGCAACACATACACCGGGGAGCTGTTTTTT; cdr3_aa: CASNTYTGELFF
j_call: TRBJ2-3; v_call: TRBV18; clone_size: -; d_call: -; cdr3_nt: TGTGCCAGCTCACGCGTGGCAGATACGCAGTATTTT; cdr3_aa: CASSRVADTQYF